This TCR beta chain was identified during a study of response to subunit inactivated influenza vaccine. Findings and limits, study-wide: Each seasonal flu vaccination may recruit only limited new T cells, authors suggested.

Notes on this clonotype: The target antigen is unknown.

One entry per CDR3 protein results from TCRdb running MiXCR on the RT-PCR reads. The sample records about 480,000 distinct CDR3 sequences, under 15% being singletons. Germline V gene data show CDR1 as MDHEN and CDR2 as SYDVKM. The CDR3 is 14 amino acids. V lost 3 bases, J lost 5 bases, and 13 bases lay in between. The V call is TRBV28, the J call TRBJ1-2; no clear D. The clonotype comes from a man between 45 and 60 years old who received an inactivated influenza vaccine. Material: PBMCs from blood, obtained 45 days after vaccination. CDR3 coding DNA: TGTGCCAGCAGTTTGGCCGCGGCGGGGTATGGCTACACCTTC. This encodes CASSLAAAGYGYTF.